This T cell receptor (beta chain) was obtained from a study of beta chain features in type 1 diabetes. Study as a whole: Age, gender and cell yields were alike across patients and healthy donors. Overall study findings and caveats: Sampled from patients, naive, central memory and Treg TCRB repertoires appeared more similar than those sampled from healthy donors. Type 1 diabetes patients had moderately but significantly shorter TCRB CDR3s in all four CD4+ subsets.

Reverse transcription of all isolated RNA meant that expressed TCRB transcripts were sequenced. Clones were read by immunoSEQ multiplex PCR, and TCRdb kept only the in-frame ones, dropping some. The data show roughly 50,000 clones, around 45% seen once. A remark on this clone: Antigen unknown. A junction end diverges from the germline sequence, so it may reflect a read error.

The CDR3 loop spans 11 amino acids. Looked up from germline, CDR1 is SGHVS and CDR2 is FQNEAQ. Sorted CD4+ subsets: naive, central memory, regulatory, stem cell-like memory (CD45RO/CCR7/CD25/CD127/CD95/CD27 panel). This chain connects TRBV7-8 to TRBJ2-7; D gene ambiguous. The sequence derives from a young man with type 1 diabetes. The sample comprised stem cell memory CD4+ T cells from blood. In DNA form, the CDR3 reads TGTGCCAGCAGCGTCTCCCACGAGCAGTACTTC. It yields the protein CASSVSHEQYF.